The next 26 T cell receptor beta chains were all read from a single sample in a study of human T cells and chemical hapten exposure. The time point was: pre-sensitization, week 0. Treatment reported: therapeutic diphenylcyclopropenone sensitization with weekly scalp DPC. TCRdb itself ran the RACE reads through MiXCR, one entry per CDR3 protein. The data show some 250,000 distinct CDR3 sequences, approximately 8% seen once. The sequences come from whole blood, collected in connection with sensitization to the hapten diphenylcyclopropenone (DPC). The receptors were sampled from a man aged 18 to 29 with alopecia areata. Some clones in this sample may be carry-over from other donors' samples.

This clonotype has only a few counts. The gene calls are TRBV10-3 and TRBJ2-5; TRBD2 matches at 12 bases. The CDR3 totals 20 residues. J lost 4 bases, V lost 0 bases, and 15 bases had no gene match. The germline V gene encodes CDR1 ENHRY and CDR2 SYGVKD. The CDR3 here is CAISESPPLAGGLLRETQYF. The CDR3, as DNA: TGTGCCATCAGTGAGTCTCCTCCGCTAGCGGGGGGGCTTCTGCGAGAGACCCAGTACTTC.

The rearrangement uses TRBV7-3 and TRBJ2-1; a weak D match, TRBD1 (6 bases). Germline lookup yields CDR1 SGHTA and CDR2 FQGTGA. Trimming took off 2 bases at V and 3 bases at J, with 11 bases between the two ends. The CDR3 extends over 15 amino acids. CDR3 nucleotide sequence: TGTGCCAGCAGCTTACAGGGGACCAACTACAATGAGCAGTTCTTC. As protein: CASSLQGTNYNEQFF. Full variable domain (remainder filled in from reference TRBV7-3 and TRBJ2-1): GAGVSQTPSNKVTEKGKYVELRCDPISGHTALYWYRQSLGQGPEFLIYFQGTGAADDSGLPNDRFFAVRPEGSVSTLKIQRTERGDSAVYLCASSLQGTNYNEQFFGPGTRLTVL.

This clonotype was seen ten or more times. The chain combines TRBV5-4 with TRBJ2-5; tentatively, D is TRBD2 (6 bases). In germline, CDR1 is SGHNT, CDR2 YYREEE (reference sequence). CDR3 size: 15 residues. Trimming shortened V by 1 base and J by 7 bases, and 17 bases separated the two germline ends. In DNA form, the CDR3 reads TGTGCCAGCAGCTTGCCCGGGACTGGAGGATGGACCCAGTACTTC. Protein sequence: CASSLPGTGGWTQYF. The entire variable domain, with the rest obtained from reference TRBV5-4 and TRBJ2-5, is as follows: ETGVTQSPTHLIKTRGQQVTLRCSSQSGHNTVSWYQQALGQGPQFIFQYYREEENGRGNFPPRFSGLQFPNYSSELNVNALELDDSALYLCASSLPGTGGWTQYFGPGTRLLVL.

This clonotype has only a few counts. The chain is built from TRBV6-5 and TRBJ2-1, with 14 bases fitting TRBD2. Trimming took 0 bases from V and 6 from J; bases not matched to a gene: 7. Germline CDR1 reads MNHEY; CDR2 reads SVGAGI. The length of the CDR3 is 18 residues. DNA for the CDR3: TGTGCCAGCAGTTACTCGATCGGACTAGCGGGGGGAACCAATGAGCAGTTCTTC. It is translated as CASSYSIGLAGGTNEQFF.

The chain is built from TRBV4-3 and TRBJ2-1; D assignment may be TRBD1 or TRBD2 (5 bases each). There are 15 residues in the CDR3. The germline V and J ends were trimmed by 0 bases and 9 bases, with 15 bases remaining between them. Per germline, CDR1 LGHNA and CDR2 YSLEER. DNA for the CDR3: TGCGCCAGCAGCCAAGATCGGGGAGACAGCGTTGAGCAGTTCTTC. Its protein is CASSQDRGDSVEQFF.

This clonotype appeared a few times. V gene TRBV20-1 combines with J gene TRBJ2-7; 8 bases agree with TRBD1. The CDR3 covers 14 residues. J lost 2 bases, V lost 4 bases, and 7 bases had no gene match. Germline V gene data show CDR1 as DFQATT and CDR2 as SNEGSKA (reference sequence). The CDR3 loop is CSAIDRGNPYEQYF. The DNA for the CDR3 is TGCAGTGCTATAGACAGGGGAAACCCCTACGAGCAGTACTTC.

The chain couples TRBV5-1 to TRBJ1-2, with D hard to call. The CDR3 covers 14 residues. Germline V gene lookup returns CDR1 SGHRS and CDR2 YFSETQ. The V gene lost 0 bases and the J gene lost 1 base, with 7 bases spanning the gap. The CDR3 sequence: CASSLDTGNYGYTF. The CDR3 region has the DNA TGCGCCAGCAGCTTGGACACGGGTAACTATGGCTACACCTTC. Together with reference TRBV5-1 and TRBJ1-2, the CDR3 gives the full variable domain: KAGVTQTPRYLIKTRGQQVTLSCSPISGHRSVSWYQQTPGQGLQFLFEYFSETQRNKGNFPGRFSGRQFSNSRSEMNVSTLELGDSALYLCASSLDTGNYGYTFGSGTRLTVV.

J is TRBJ2-5 and V is TRBV6-1; D remains ambiguous. The CDR3 is 12 residues long. Between the trimmed V and J ends, which lost 2 bases and 4 bases, there was a span of 5 bases. Germline V gene data show CDR1 as MNHNS and CDR2 as SASEGT. DNA of the CDR3: TGTGCCAGCAGTGAACTTAGAGAGACCCAGTACTTC. This encodes CASSELRETQYF.

The chain links TRBV2 to TRBJ2-3; weak D call: TRBD2 (6 bases). This CDR3 contains 12 residues. V lost 7 bases to trimming and J lost 3 bases, with 8 bases between them. CDR1 is SNHLY, CDR2 FYNNEI, per germline. In DNA form, the CDR3 reads TGTGCCAGCATGGGGACTACAGATACGCAGTATTTT. Protein: CASMGTTDTQYF.

This clonotype was recorded at least ten times. The V gene is TRBV12-3 or TRBV12-4, the J gene TRBJ1-3; no firm D call. The CDR3 length is 13 residues. V lost 6 bases and J 0 bases, leaving 6 bases between the germline ends. The CDR3 loop is CASRDRSGNTIYF. The CDR3, as DNA: TGTGCCAGCAGGGACCGCTCTGGAAACACCATATATTTT.

This clonotype was seen a handful of times. The chain's CDR3 is CASTQGPLGSYEQYF. As DNA, the CDR3 is TGTGCCAGCACTCAGGGCCCCCTGGGGTCCTACGAGCAGTACTTC. J is TRBJ2-7 and V is TRBV2; D may be TRBD1 (5 bases). Trimming pared 7 bases from V and 1 base from J, leaving 17 bases between. The germline V gene encodes CDR1 SNHLY and CDR2 FYNNEI. The CDR3 loop spans 15 amino acids.

The chain is built from TRBV5-1 and TRBJ1-1; maybe TRBD1 (5 bases). V dropped 3 bases and J dropped 1 base, with 22 bases sitting between them. This CDR3 has 18 residues. Germline CDR1 and CDR2: SGHRS and YFSETQ. CDR3 DNA sequence: TGCGCCAGCAGCTCCCCACCCCCGGGGACTACATCGAACACTGAAGCTTTCTTT. Its protein is CASSSPPPGTTSNTEAFF.

This clonotype was counted only a few times. The chain employs TRBV7-6 and TRBJ1-1; D is unclear. CDR3 length: 13 residues. Trimming removed 5 bases from V and 3 bases from J, with 10 bases in between. Germline CDR1 reads SGHVS; CDR2 reads FNYEAQ. Here the CDR3 reads CASSRKWDTEAFF. The CDR3 DNA follows: TGTGCCAGCAGCAGGAAATGGGACACTGAAGCTTTCTTT. The whole variable domain, filled in from reference TRBV7-6 and TRBJ1-1, reads GAGVSQSPRYKVTKRGQDVALRCDPISGHVSLYWYRQALGQGPEFLTYFNYEAQQDKSGLPNDRFSAERPEGSISTLTIQRTEQRDSAMYRCASSRKWDTEAFFGQGTRLTVV.

This clonotype was detected a few times. The chain links TRBV7-9 to TRBJ2-3; TRBD2 aligns across 10 bases. The CDR3 spans 16 residues. The trim removed 1 base at V and 3 bases at J, leaving 4 bases unmatched. CDR1 and CDR2 (germline): SEHNR, FQNEAQ (reference sequence). CDR3 protein: CASSLGEGLATDTQYF. CDR3 DNA: TGTGCCAGCAGCTTAGGTGAGGGACTAGCGACAGATACGCAGTATTTT.

The chain joins TRBV4-3 to TRBJ2-4; no clear D gene. Germline CDR1 is LGHNA and CDR2 is YSLEER. With 2 bases removed from V and 6 bases from J, the gap between germline ends came to 17 bases. The CDR3 sequence is 16 residues long. Written as DNA, the CDR3 is TGCGCCAGCAGCCAACGTGACTCACTAAGAACAAACATTCAGTACTTC. Encoded protein: CASSQRDSLRTNIQYF.

This clonotype has just a few counts. The chain combines TRBV12-3 or TRBV12-4 with TRBJ2-7; D gene unclear. The CDR3 consists of 12 residues. V was pared by 2 bases and J by 4 bases, with 6 bases between. CDR3 nucleotides: TGTGCCAGCAGTTTATGGCAGTACGAGCAGTACTTC. The encoded protein is CASSLWQYEQYF.

The gene calls are TRBV2 and TRBJ1-1; no clear D. This CDR3 spans 13 amino acids. The V gene lost 2 bases and the J gene lost 3 bases, with 7 bases spanning the gap. The germline V gene has CDR1 SNHLY and CDR2 FYNNEI. CDR3 nucleotide sequence: TGTGCCAGCAGTGAAAGTGCGGACACTGAAGCTTTCTTT. Translation gives CASSESADTEAFF. The full variable domain, rest sourced from reference TRBV2 and TRBJ1-1, is EPEVTQTPSHQVTQMGQEVILRCVPISNHLYFYWYRQILGQKVEFLVSFYNNEISEKSEIFDDQFSVERPDGSNFTLKIRSTKLEDSAMYFCASSESADTEAFFGQGTRLTVV.

This clonotype occurred many times. This rearrangement joins TRBV2 to TRBJ1-1; D perhaps matches TRBD1 (5 bases). V lost 4 bases and J 11 bases, leaving 17 bases between the germline ends. The germline CDR1 and CDR2 sequences are SNHLY and FYNNEI. The CDR3 runs 13 residues. The CDR3 spells CASSGGYRTRAFF. CDR3 coding DNA: TGTGCCAGCAGTGGGGGGTACCGGACGAGGGCTTTCTTT.

This clonotype came up a few times. V usage is TRBV12-3 or TRBV12-4 and J usage is TRBJ1-4; D is unclear. Trimming took off 5 bases at V and 5 bases at J, with 6 bases between the two ends. The CDR3 covers 12 residues. CDR3 in DNA: TGTGCCAGCAGTCATGAAAATGAAAAACTGTTTTTT. Protein product: CASSHENEKLFF.

This clonotype was seen only a few times. DNA of the CDR3: TGTGCCAGCAGCCAAGGGGGAATAAGCTATGGCTACACCTTC. Its protein product is CASSQGGISYGYTF. V and J are TRBV14 and TRBJ1-2; the D is unclear. CDR1 and CDR2 (germline): SGHDN, FVKESK. The V and J ends lost 1 base and 4 bases respectively, with 10 bases between them. This CDR3 spans 14 amino acids.

V gene TRBV29-1 combines with J gene TRBJ2-7; 7 nucleotides align to TRBD2. V lost 7 bases, J lost 0 bases, and 3 bases stayed unmatched. The CDR3 has 12 residues. The V gene's germline CDR1 is SQVTM and CDR2 ANQGSEA. Here the CDR3 reads CSGAGDSYEQYF. The DNA for the CDR3 is TGCAGCGGGGCGGGGGACTCCTACGAGCAGTACTTC.

This clonotype was detected only a few times. The V gene is TRBV28, the J gene TRBJ2-7; the D gene could be TRBD1 or TRBD2 (5 bases each). The CDR3 loop spans 15 amino acids. The germline CDR1 and CDR2 sequences are MDHEN and SYDVKM. V lost 11 bases, J lost 5 bases, and 25 bases lay in between. The DNA for the CDR3 is TGTGCCGGTTCGGGACCCCGATGGGGATTAGACGAGCAGTACTTC. It codes for CAGSGPRWGLDEQYF.

The chain has TRBV7-9 and TRBJ2-1, with D perhaps matching TRBD1 or TRBD2 (6 bases each). Germline loops: CDR1 SEHNR, CDR2 FQNEAQ (reference sequence). Between the trimmed V and J ends, which lost 5 bases and 8 bases, there was a span of 22 bases. There are 16 residues in the CDR3. In nucleotides, the CDR3 is TGTGCCAGCAGCCGTCGGGACGGGGGCGGAGTAGATGAGCAGTTCTTC. Translation gives CASSRRDGGGVDEQFF.

This rearrangement joins TRBV4-1 to TRBJ1-5; unclear D gene. V lost 4 bases, J lost 0 bases, and 19 bases lay in between. The CDR3 consists of 18 residues. CDR1 is MGHRA and CDR2 is YSYEKL in the germline V gene. The CDR3 loop is CASSPLTWGLYSNQPQHF. The CDR3 nucleotides are TGCGCCAGCAGCCCACTCACGTGGGGTTTGTATAGCAATCAGCCCCAGCATTTT.

V gene TRBV6-6 combines with J gene TRBJ1-5; D gene uncertain. The CDR3 has 14 amino acids. Germline assignment: CDR1 MNHNY and CDR2 SVGAGI (reference sequence). The ends were cut back, 0 bases at V and 7 bases at J, with 10 bases in the middle. This CDR3 is CASSYSKEEQPQHF. The CDR3 bases are TGTGCCAGCAGTTACTCGAAGGAGGAGCAGCCCCAGCATTTT.

This clonotype appeared many times. The chain carries TRBV5-1 and TRBJ1-1; TRBD1 is a possible D gene (6 bases). Per the germline V gene, CDR1 is SGHRS and CDR2 is YFSETQ. V lost 3 bases and J 1 base, leaving 10 bases between the germline ends. The CDR3 contains 14 residues. CDR3: CASSSGTPNTEAFF. The CDR3 DNA reads TGCGCCAGCAGCTCGGGGACACCGAACACTGAAGCTTTCTTT.